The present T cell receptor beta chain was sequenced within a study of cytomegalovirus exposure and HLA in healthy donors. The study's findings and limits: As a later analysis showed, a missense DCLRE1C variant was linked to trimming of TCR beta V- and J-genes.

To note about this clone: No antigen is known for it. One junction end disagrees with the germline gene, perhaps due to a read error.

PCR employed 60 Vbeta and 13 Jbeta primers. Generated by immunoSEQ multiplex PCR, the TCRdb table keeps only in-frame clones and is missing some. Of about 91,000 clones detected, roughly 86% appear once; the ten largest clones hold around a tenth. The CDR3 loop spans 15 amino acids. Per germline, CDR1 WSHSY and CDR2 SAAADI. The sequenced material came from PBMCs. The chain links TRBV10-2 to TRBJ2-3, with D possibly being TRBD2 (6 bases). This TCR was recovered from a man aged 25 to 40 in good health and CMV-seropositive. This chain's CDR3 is CASTEVGSFEDTQYF. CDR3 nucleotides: TGCGCCAGCACTGAGGTCGGGAGTTTCGAAGATACGCAGTATTTT.